This entry lists 21 T cell receptor beta chains sequenced from one sample in a study of type 1 regulatory T cells. TCRdb fed the reads into MiXCR, producing one record per CDR3 protein. The sample lists 80,000 to 100,000 distinct CDR3 sequences; 25% to 40% were seen once. Sequencing was carried out using CD4+ T cells, either the whole sample or a sorted fraction (not recorded which). The receptor set was obtained from a human donor in good health.

In regard to this clonotype: A read error is likely, as this CDR3 ends without the conserved phenylalanine or tryptophan. As DNA, the CDR3 is TGTGCTAGCGGCCAAGAGACCCAGTACATC. Encoded protein: CASGQETQYI. The chain is built from TRBV6-5 and TRBJ2-5, with D possibly matching TRBD2 (6 bases). Germline V gene data show CDR1 as MNHEY and CDR2 as SVGAGI. The CDR3 is made up of 10 amino acids.

This chain links TRBV20-1 with TRBJ2-5, with D maybe TRBD2 (6 bases). V lost 7 bases to trimming and J lost 5 bases, with 14 bases between them. Germline CDR1 DFQATT, CDR2 SNEGSKA (reference sequence). The CDR3 is 12 amino acids. The CDR3 here is CSGRPGAETQYF. In nucleotides, the CDR3 is TGCAGTGGAAGACCGGGAGCGGAGACCCAGTACTTC.

The chain recombines TRBV5-1 with TRBJ2-3, with D perhaps assigned TRBD1 or TRBD2 (5 bases each). Germline CDR1 is SGHRS and CDR2 is YFSETQ. This CDR3 is 16 amino acids long. V was trimmed by 0 bases and J by 0 bases, leaving 11 bases between them. Here the CDR3 reads CASSLGDLTSTDTQYF. CDR3 DNA: TGCGCCAGCAGCTTGGGGGACCTAACAAGCACAGATACGCAGTATTTT. The variable domain in full, with the rest retrieved from reference TRBV5-1 and TRBJ2-3, is KAGVTQTPRYLIKTRGQQVTLSCSPISGHRSVSWYQQTPGQGLQFLFEYFSETQRNKGNFPGRFSGRQFSNSRSEMNVSTLELGDSALYLCASSLGDLTSTDTQYFGPGTRLTVL.

The V call is TRBV7-9, the J call TRBJ2-7; tentative D call: TRBD2 (8 bases). The CDR3 sequence is 15 residues long. Trimming removed 5 bases from V and 5 bases from J, with 19 bases in between. Germline lookup yields CDR1 SEHNR and CDR2 FQNEAQ (reference sequence). DNA for the CDR3: TGTGCCAGCAGCCGGAGACAGGGACTAGACAACGAGCAGTACTTC. It translates to CASSRRQGLDNEQYF.

The rearrangement joins TRBV6-2 or TRBV6-3 to TRBJ1-5; D ambiguous. The CDR3 is 16 amino acids. Germline values: CDR1 MNHEY, CDR2 SVGEGT. V dropped 0 bases and J dropped 0 bases, with 9 bases sitting between them. The CDR3 DNA reads as TGTGCCAGCAGTTACTCGATCTGGGCTAGCAATCAGCCCCAGCATTTT. It translates to CASSYSIWASNQPQHF.

The V gene is TRBV9, the J gene TRBJ2-7; the match to TRBD2 covers 7 bases. There are 18 residues in the CDR3. The V gene end was trimmed by 4 bases and the J gene end by 2 bases; junction bases not matched to a gene: 18. Germline V CDR1 and CDR2: SGDLS, YYNGEE. The CDR3 is CASSSGLAARIGPYEQYF. DNA of the CDR3: TGTGCCAGCAGCTCTGGGCTAGCGGCCAGAATAGGTCCCTACGAGCAGTACTTC.

This clonotype was observed a few times. V usage is TRBV18 and J usage is TRBJ2-1, with D tentatively TRBD2 (6 bases). Trimming left V 1 base short and J 0 bases short, with 10 bases between. The germline CDR1 and CDR2 sequences are KGHSH and LQKENI. CDR3 size: 16 residues. The CDR3 DNA follows: TGTGCCAGCTCACCACAGGGACTCAGCTCCTACAATGAGCAGTTCTTC. Amino acid sequence: CASSPQGLSSYNEQFF.

The sample holds a few counts of this clonotype. This chain uses TRBV11-2 with TRBJ2-1; a possible D gene is TRBD1 (5 bases). Trimming stripped 10 bases from V and 0 bases from J, with 10 bases between. Germline CDR1 reads SGHAT; CDR2 reads FQNNGV. This CDR3 has 13 residues. CDR3: CANSRGSYNEQFF. CDR3 in DNA: TGTGCCAACTCAAGGGGCTCCTACAATGAGCAGTTCTTC.

V is TRBV10-3 and J is TRBJ2-7, with D perhaps given as TRBD1 or TRBD2 (5 bases each). CDR1 ENHRY and CDR2 SYGVKD come from the germline V gene. Trimming removed 2 bases at V and 3 bases at J, with 5 bases between. This CDR3 region has 12 residues. The CDR3 bases are TGTGCCATCAGTGAGGGGGGCTACGAGCAGTACTTC. This codes for CAISEGGYEQYF.

This clonotype was recorded a few times. The genes are TRBV5-1 and TRBJ1-2; D is ambiguous. Trimming removed 3 bases from V and 5 bases from J, with 17 bases in between. The CDR3 covers 15 residues. Germline CDR1 is SGHRS and CDR2 is YFSETQ. CDR3 loop: CASSYRMGTEYGYTF. In nucleotides, the CDR3 is TGCGCCAGCAGCTACCGGATGGGTACAGAATATGGCTACACCTTC.

The chain recombines TRBV6-1 with TRBJ2-2, with D unresolved. Germline CDR1 MNHNS, CDR2 SASEGT. This CDR3 region has 16 residues. V was cut by 2 bases and J by 4 bases, with 14 bases left in between. CDR3 sequence: CASSEIGTRSTGELFF. The DNA of the CDR3 is TGTGCCAGCAGTGAAATCGGCACTCGTAGCACCGGGGAGCTGTTTTTT.

This clonotype was detected a few times. The chain couples TRBV18 to TRBJ1-5; D is undetermined. This CDR3 contains 15 residues. Germline V gene sequence: CDR1 KGHSH, CDR2 LQKENI. Trimming stripped 6 bases from V and 2 bases from J, with 14 bases between. The CDR3 loop is CASSRIREGNQPQHF. The CDR3 region has the DNA TGTGCCAGCTCCCGGATTAGGGAGGGCAATCAGCCCCAGCATTTT.

This clonotype appeared a few times. V usage is TRBV24-1 and J usage is TRBJ2-3, with 10 positions matching TRBD2. This CDR3 is 16 amino acids long. Germline loops: CDR1 KGHDR, CDR2 SFDVKD. V trimming: 1 base; J trimming: 6 bases; junction bases outside the gene matches: 6. This chain's CDR3 is CATSDFSSGRIDTQYF. The CDR3, as DNA: TGTGCCACCAGTGATTTCTCTAGCGGGAGAATCGATACGCAGTATTTT.

This clonotype showed up just a few times. The rearrangement links TRBV6-6 to TRBJ2-1; no definite D call. CDR1 and CDR2 (germline): MNHNY, SVGAGI (reference sequence). The CDR3 covers 13 residues. V was shortened by 3 bases and J by 6 bases, with 9 bases between the two germline ends. The CDR3 DNA reads TGTGCCAGCAGTTATAAAGGGATCAATGAGCAGTTCTTC. Translating gives CASSYKGINEQFF.

This clonotype was picked up one time. J is TRBJ2-2 and V is TRBV25-1; D gene ambiguous. This CDR3 contains 12 residues. Germline V CDR1 and CDR2: MGHDK, SYGVNS. V lost 1 base, J lost 6 bases, and 3 bases lay in between. The CDR3 spells CASSEFPGELFF. For the CDR3, the DNA is TGTGCCAGCAGTGAATTTCCCGGGGAGCTGTTTTTT.

This clonotype was detected only a few times. This chain joins TRBV20-1 and TRBJ1-1; D remains ambiguous. This CDR3 comprises 13 residues. V lost 7 bases to trimming and J lost 2 bases, with 14 bases between them. Germline CDR1 DFQATT, CDR2 SNEGSKA (reference sequence). The chain's CDR3 is CSVSYGLNTEAFF. The CDR3 bases are TGCAGTGTCTCATACGGCCTTAACACTGAAGCTTTCTTT.

This clonotype came up a few times. The V call is TRBV5-4, the J call TRBJ1-1; TRBD1 agrees at 8 bases. The CDR3 loop spans 15 amino acids. V was pared by 2 bases and J by 1 base, with 4 bases of the junction left unmatched. CDR1 SGHNT and CDR2 YYREEE come from the germline V gene (reference sequence). CDR3 protein: CASSLRQGRNTEAFF. The CDR3 DNA reads TGTGCCAGCAGCTTAAGACAGGGGAGGAACACTGAAGCTTTCTTT.

This chain joins TRBV20-1 and TRBJ2-3; 7 bases are shared with TRBD1. This CDR3 has 13 residues. Germline CDR1 reads DFQATT; CDR2 reads SNEGSKA (reference sequence). V was pared by 1 base and J by 5 bases, with 3 bases of the junction left unmatched. This CDR3 reads CSARGQGVDTQYF. CDR3 sequence (DNA): TGCAGTGCTAGAGGACAGGGCGTAGATACGCAGTATTTT.

The V call is TRBV20-1, the J call TRBJ2-1; 10 positions agree with TRBD2. The CDR3 consists of 16 residues. Trimming removed 3 bases from V and 2 bases from J; junction bases left unmatched: 7. Germline V CDR1 and CDR2: DFQATT, SNEGSKA (reference sequence). CDR3 sequence: CSARALAGVAYNEQFF. The CDR3 coding sequence is TGCAGTGCTAGGGCCCTAGCGGGGGTTGCCTACAATGAGCAGTTCTTC.

V usage is TRBV6-2 or TRBV6-3 and J usage is TRBJ1-2; D remains ambiguous. V was pared by 7 bases and J by 2 bases, with 11 bases between. The CDR3 contains 13 residues. The V gene's germline CDR1 is MNHEY and CDR2 SVGEGT. The CDR3, as DNA: TGTGCCAGCACCAGAGGGCCGAACTATGGCTACACCTTC. Protein: CASTRGPNYGYTF.

The V call is TRBV18, the J call TRBJ1-1; TRBD1 is a possible D gene (6 bases). Germline CDR1 is KGHSH and CDR2 is LQKENI. This CDR3 spans 15 amino acids. The ends were cut back, 2 bases at V and 1 base at J, with 11 bases in the middle. The CDR3 DNA reads TGTGCCAGCTCACCAACGGGACAATGGAACACTGAAGCTTTCTTT. Translated: CASSPTGQWNTEAFF.